This record concerns one T cell receptor beta chain sequence. No antigen is known for it. The data were produced by immunoSEQ multiplex PCR, yet TCRdb's version contains in-frame clones alone and is incomplete. This table holds millions of clones, about 95% found once. Naive-designated CD8 cells lacked CD45RO, were positively enriched for CCR7, and omitted terminally differentiated effector memory CD45RA+ cells. The sample comes from a study of shared clonotypes between healthy human individuals. About the research overall: Each donor had three CD4 naive, three CD4 memory, two CD8 naive and one CD8 memory plate.

Study-level results: Memory subsets generally showed lower estimated richness than naive subsets. Shared clonotypes across all four donors exceeded non-shared ones in generation probability.

The CDR3 totals 16 residues. Per germline, CDR1 LNHNV and CDR2 YYDKDF (reference sequence). After removal of 0 bases from V and 2 bases from J, the junction contained 6 bases not matched to a gene. This TCR came from a man between 18 and 35 years old in good health. The specimen sequenced was naive CD8+ T cells sorted from blood. The chain employs TRBV15 and TRBJ2-7, with 8 bases lining up with TRBD2. The CDR3 is CATSRDRSGSAYEQYF. The CDR3 DNA follows: TGTGCCACCAGCAGAGATCGGAGCGGGAGTGCCTACGAGCAGTACTTC.